One sample yielded the 27 T cell receptor beta chains listed below, sequenced in a study of cytomegalovirus exposure and HLA in healthy donors. Both 60 Vbeta primers and 13 Jbeta primers went into the PCR. Here immunoSEQ multiplex PCR was the method, and the copy in TCRdb shows in-frame clones only, minus some. The sample has around 200,000 clones; approximately 70% are singletons. Sequences were obtained from PBMCs. The receptors shown here come from a man aged 35 to 55 in good health and CMV-seropositive.

This rearrangement joins TRBV11-2 to TRBJ2-5; 9 bases are shared with TRBD2. The CDR3 runs 18 residues. J was trimmed by 1 base and V by 3 bases; bases with no gene match: 12. Germline values: CDR1 SGHAT, CDR2 FQNNGV. Here the CDR3 reads CASSLSAGAGGPQETQYF. DNA of the CDR3: TGTGCCAGCAGCTTGTCGGCCGGAGCGGGGGGACCCCAAGAGACCCAGTACTTC.

This clone was observed a few times. The CDR3 DNA is TGTGCCAGCAGCTTACCCCAGAGAGGGACTGAAGCTTTCTTT. Translating it yields CASSLPQRGTEAFF. This sequence joins TRBV11-2 and TRBJ1-1; no clear D gene. Germline lookup yields CDR1 SGHAT and CDR2 FQNNGV. The CDR3 has 14 residues. Trimming removed 2 bases at V and 5 bases at J, with 12 bases between.

The rearrangement links TRBV27 to TRBJ1-5; the D is unclear. Germline V gives CDR1 MNHEY, CDR2 SMNVEV (reference sequence). The CDR3 length is 14 residues. V was clipped by 2 bases and J by 3 bases, with 8 bases between them. The CDR3 is CASSLRGYNQPQHF. The CDR3 DNA reads TGTGCCAGCAGTTTACGGGGATACAATCAGCCCCAGCATTTT.

The chain carries TRBV5-1 and TRBJ2-5, with 12 nucleotides matching TRBD1. The germline gives CDR1 SGHRS, CDR2 YFSETQ. The ends lost 4 bases at V and 5 bases at J; junction bases unmatched: 9. This CDR3 is 16 amino acids long. Here the CDR3 reads CASSTGTGGPRETQYF. The CDR3 bases are TGCGCCAGCAGCACCGGGACAGGGGGCCCCCGGGAGACCCAGTACTTC.

The rearrangement uses TRBV5-4 and TRBJ1-3; 9 bases fit TRBD1. Germline V gives CDR1 SGHNT, CDR2 YYREEE (reference sequence). The CDR3 covers 16 residues. V shed 2 bases, J shed 2 bases, and the junction held 5 bases outside the gene matches. CDR3 sequence (DNA): TGTGCCAGCAGCTTAGGACAGGGGCGGACTGGAAACACCATATATTTT. Translated, it gives CASSLGQGRTGNTIYF.

This clone was counted once. V gene TRBV5-1 combines with J gene TRBJ1-1, with 7 bases matching TRBD1. V was pared by 3 bases and J by 6 bases, with 8 bases of the junction left unmatched. The CDR3 totals 14 residues. The germline CDR1 and CDR2 sequences are SGHRS and YFSETQ. CDR3 region: CASSSGGTGAEAFF. In DNA form, the CDR3 reads TGCGCCAGCAGCTCAGGGGGTACAGGGGCTGAAGCTTTCTTT.

The rearrangement joins TRBV28 to TRBJ1-3; D may be TRBD1 (6 bases). The CDR3 runs to 14 residues. The V and J ends lost 6 bases and 5 bases respectively, with 14 bases between them. CDR1 and CDR2 from the germline V gene are MDHEN and SYDVKM. The CDR3 DNA is TGTGCCAGCAGCTCTCCAGGGGTTAGAAACACCATATATTTT. The encoded protein is CASSSPGVRNTIYF.

J is TRBJ1-5 and V is TRBV4-3; no clear D gene. The CDR3 runs 18 residues. CDR1 is LGHNA, CDR2 YSLEER, per germline. The ends were cut back, 0 bases at V and 7 bases at J, with 22 bases in the middle. The CDR3 sequence is CASSQDPWRQPLGQPQHF. In DNA, the CDR3 is TGCGCCAGCAGCCAAGATCCCTGGAGGCAGCCGTTAGGGCAGCCCCAGCATTTT.

The chain uses TRBV5-1 and TRBJ1-5, with D perhaps TRBD1 (5 bases). Trimming removed 3 bases at V and 3 bases at J, with 13 bases between. This CDR3 region has 15 residues. The germline V gene encodes CDR1 SGHRS and CDR2 YFSETQ. The CDR3 reads CASSSTPGVNQPQHF. In DNA form, the CDR3 reads TGCGCCAGCAGCTCCACACCGGGGGTCAATCAGCCCCAGCATTTT. Filled out from reference TRBV5-1 and TRBJ1-5, the complete variable domain reads KAGVTQTPRYLIKTRGQQVTLSCSPISGHRSVSWYQQTPGQGLQFLFEYFSETQRNKGNFPGRFSGRQFSNSRSEMNVSTLELGDSALYLCASSSTPGVNQPQHFGDGTRLSIL.

The gene calls are TRBV7-9 and TRBJ1-4; D is ambiguous. The CDR3 spans 14 residues. Looked up from germline, CDR1 is SEHNR and CDR2 is FQNEAQ (reference sequence). V was cut by 3 bases and J by 3 bases, with 8 bases left in between. CDR3 in amino acids: CASSLGVANEKLFF. The DNA of the CDR3 is TGTGCCAGCAGCTTGGGAGTAGCTAATGAAAAACTGTTTTTT.

V usage is TRBV6-1 and J usage is TRBJ2-7; possibly TRBD1 for D (5 bases). Germline loops: CDR1 MNHNS, CDR2 SASEGT. V gave up 3 bases and J gave up 6 bases, with 12 bases separating them. This CDR3 has 13 residues. The DNA for the CDR3 is TGTGCCAGCAGTGACATGGGGCCTCTCGAGCAGTACTTC. It codes for CASSDMGPLEQYF.

V usage is TRBV29-1 and J usage is TRBJ1-2, with TRBD1 matching over 10 bases. The CDR3 is 14 amino acids. The J segment lost 3 bases and the V segment lost 3 bases, leaving 4 bases of the junction unmatched. The germline CDR1 and CDR2 sequences are SQVTM and ANQGSEA. In DNA form, the CDR3 reads TGCAGCGTTGAGGAGGACAGGGGGTACTATGGCTACACCTTC. Its protein product is CSVEEDRGYYGYTF.

This clone came up a few times. This sequence joins TRBV5-1 and TRBJ1-1; D not certain. Trimming cost V 2 bases and J 5 bases, with 13 bases left between them. There are 14 residues in the CDR3. Germline V gene sequence: CDR1 SGHRS, CDR2 YFSETQ. This chain's CDR3 is CASSFQDSGTEAFF. CDR3 sequence (DNA): TGCGCCAGCAGCTTCCAAGATTCGGGGACTGAAGCTTTCTTT.

V gene TRBV5-4 combines with J gene TRBJ2-1, with TRBD2 matching over 13 bases. CDR1 is SGHNT and CDR2 is YYREEE in the germline V gene (reference sequence). Germline trimming cut 1 base from V and 7 bases from J; bases unmatched to any gene: 2. The CDR3 sequence is 15 residues long. This CDR3 reads CASSLTSGGANEQFF. CDR3 in DNA: TGTGCCAGCAGCTTGACTAGCGGGGGGGCAAATGAGCAGTTCTTC.

This sequence joins TRBV7-2 and TRBJ2-1; perhaps TRBD2 as D (6 bases). Per germline, CDR1 SGHTA and CDR2 FQGNSA. V was shortened by 4 bases and J by 6 bases, with 16 bases between the two germline ends. The CDR3 runs to 15 residues. The CDR3 bases are TGTGCCAGCAGCTGGCAAGGAGGGGAGAGCAATGAGCAGTTCTTC. It codes for CASSWQGGESNEQFF.

The V call is TRBV29-1, the J call TRBJ1-4; D is perhaps TRBD1 (6 bases). The germline CDR1 and CDR2 sequences are SQVTM and ANQGSEA. V was pared by 5 bases and J by 6 bases, with 13 bases between. The CDR3 has 13 amino acids. CDR3 in DNA: TGCAGCGTTTCCAGGGGCCGCCATGAAAAACTGTTTTTT. Encoded protein: CSVSRGRHEKLFF. The variable domain in full, completed from reference TRBV29-1 and TRBJ1-4, reads SAVISQKPSRDICQRGTSLTIQCQVDSQVTMMFWYRQQPGQSLTLIATANQGSEATYESGFVIDKFPISRPNLTFSTLTVSNMSPEDSSIYLCSVSRGRHEKLFFGSGTQLSVL.

The chain joins TRBV6-5 to TRBJ2-5, with 12 bases lining up with TRBD2. The CDR3 covers 13 residues. Germline CDR1 MNHEY, CDR2 SVGAGI. V gave up 6 bases and J gave up 9 bases; unmatched junction bases: 5. The DNA of the CDR3 is TGTGCCAGCAGCTTTGGACTAGCGGGACCCCAGTACTTC. Translation gives CASSFGLAGPQYF.

The chain carries TRBV7-9 and TRBJ1-3; D uncertain. The CDR3 is 17 amino acids. Trimming left V 5 bases short and J 0 bases short, with 17 bases between. CDR1 is SEHNR, CDR2 FQNEAQ, per germline (reference sequence). CDR3 coding DNA: TGTGCCAGCAGCGTACGCGGGCCAACGAGCTCTGGAAACACCATATATTTT. Its translation: CASSVRGPTSSGNTIYF.

V is TRBV2 and J is TRBJ1-3, with D possibly TRBD1 on 6 matching bases. The CDR3 loop spans 13 amino acids. CDR1 SNHLY and CDR2 FYNNEI come from the germline V gene. Between the trimmed V and J ends, which lost 4 bases and 8 bases, there was a span of 12 bases. The CDR3 loop reads CASSAGQRDTIYF. The CDR3 region has the DNA TGTGCCAGCAGTGCCGGACAGAGGGACACCATATATTTT.

The J gene is TRBJ2-3, the V gene TRBV7-9; the D gene is possibly TRBD1 (5 bases). V dropped 3 bases and J dropped 6 bases, with 16 bases sitting between them. The CDR3 extends over 15 amino acids. The germline CDR1 and CDR2 sequences are SEHNR and FQNEAQ (reference sequence). The CDR3 sequence: CASSLVQGVSDTQYF. In DNA form, the CDR3 reads TGTGCCAGCAGCTTGGTCCAGGGCGTATCGGATACGCAGTATTTT.

This clone has just one count. This chain links TRBV9 with TRBJ1-6; 10 bases agree with TRBD1. The CDR3 contains 14 residues. V dropped 4 bases and J dropped 8; count of bases not matched to a gene: 3. From germline, CDR1 is SGDLS and CDR2 YYNGEE. The CDR3 nucleotides are TGTGCCAGCAGCTTCGGGACAGGGGATTCACCCCTCCACTTT. Translated: CASSFGTGDSPLHF.

This clone was seen once. The chain couples TRBV4-1 to TRBJ2-7, with D possibly TRBD1 on 5 matching bases. The germline gives CDR1 MGHRA, CDR2 YSYEKL. V lost 3 bases and J 0 bases, leaving 12 bases between the germline ends. The CDR3 has 15 amino acids. The CDR3 nucleotides read TGCGCCAGCAGCCAGGGGCTGAAGAGCTCCTACGAGCAGTACTTC. Residues: CASSQGLKSSYEQYF.

The chain employs TRBV6-1 and TRBJ2-3; 9 nucleotides match TRBD2. Trimming took 7 bases from V and 3 from J; bases not matched to a gene: 5. This CDR3 is 14 amino acids long. The germline V gene encodes CDR1 MNHNS and CDR2 SASEGT. CDR3 in amino acids: CASIASGETDTQYF. The CDR3 DNA follows: TGTGCCAGCATCGCTAGCGGGGAAACAGATACGCAGTATTTT.

In this sample, this clone turned up many times. The chain uses TRBV5-5 and TRBJ2-6, with 8 bases identical to TRBD1. The germline V gene encodes CDR1 SGHKS and CDR2 YYEKEE (reference sequence). With V trimmed by 4 bases and J by 3 bases, 3 bases remained unmatched. The CDR3 extends over 15 amino acids. Here the CDR3 reads CASSNRGFGANVLTF. CDR3 DNA sequence: TGTGCCAGCAGCAACAGGGGGTTTGGGGCCAACGTCCTGACTTTC.

On this clone itself: In the same sample, other DNA sequences code for this CDR3. The chain links TRBV6-5 to TRBJ2-1, with D tentatively TRBD2 (5 bases). Germline V gene lookup returns CDR1 MNHEY and CDR2 SVGAGI. The V gene lost 0 bases and the J gene lost 0 bases, with 9 bases spanning the gap. The CDR3 runs to 16 residues. The CDR3 region has the DNA TGTGCCAGCAGTTACTCGGGCGGAGGCTCCTACAATGAGCAGTTCTTC. Translation gives CASSYSGGGSYNEQFF.

A remark on this clone: At one end the junction does not follow the germline gene, possibly because of a read error. The chain has TRBV28 and TRBJ2-1; 8 positions match TRBD2. Germline CDR1 reads MDHEN; CDR2 reads SYDVKM. The CDR3 totals 11 residues. CDR3 bases: TGTGCCAGCAGACGACGCCGGGGGGGGGTCTTC. It codes for CASRRRRGGVF.

The chain links TRBV4-1 to TRBJ2-5; 11 nucleotides line up with TRBD2. Unmatched junction bases numbered 12, after V lost 4 bases and J lost 5 bases. This CDR3 comprises 17 residues. Germline loops: CDR1 MGHRA, CDR2 YSYEKL. The CDR3: CASSLRGSGGAQETQYF. DNA of the CDR3: TGCGCCAGCAGCCTCCGGGGTAGCGGGGGGGCTCAGGAGACCCAGTACTTC.